The present T cell receptor beta chain was sequenced within a study of cytomegalovirus exposure and HLA in healthy donors. About this clone: Its antigen is as yet unknown.

Study-wide points: TCR beta V- and J-gene trimming was later associated with a missense DCLRE1C variant.

With V trimmed by 5 bases and J by 9 bases, 12 bases remained unmatched. This CDR3 has 16 amino acids. In germline, CDR1 is SGHAT, CDR2 FQNNGV. With 60 Vbeta and 13 Jbeta primers, the PCR was carried out. Libraries were prepared by immunoSEQ multiplex PCR; TCRdb keeps only in-frame clonotypes and omits some of them. Of 100,000 or so clones in the sample, less than 75% were seen once. The sample was PBMCs. This receptor was obtained from a woman in her twenties or thirties in good health and CMV-seropositive. The gene calls are TRBV11-2 and TRBJ1-6; 8 bases map to TRBD1. For the CDR3, the DNA is TGTGCCAGCAGCGGGCGGACAGGGTCGGGAAGTTCACCCCTCCACTTT. Translated, it gives CASSGRTGSGSSPLHF.